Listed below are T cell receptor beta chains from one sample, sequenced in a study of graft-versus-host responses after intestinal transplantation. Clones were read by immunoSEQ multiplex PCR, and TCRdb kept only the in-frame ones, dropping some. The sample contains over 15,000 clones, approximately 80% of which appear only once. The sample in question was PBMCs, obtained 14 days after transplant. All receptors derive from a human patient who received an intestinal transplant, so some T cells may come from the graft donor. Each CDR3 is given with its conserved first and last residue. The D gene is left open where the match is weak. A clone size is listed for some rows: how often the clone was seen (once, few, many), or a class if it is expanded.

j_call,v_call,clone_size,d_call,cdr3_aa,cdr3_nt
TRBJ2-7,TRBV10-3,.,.,CAISDLTDSYEQYF,TGTGCCATCAGTGACTTGACAGACTCCTACGAGCAGTACTTC
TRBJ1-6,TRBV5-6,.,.,CASSWGDSPLHF,TGTGCCAGCAGCTGGGGTGATTCACCCCTCCACTTT
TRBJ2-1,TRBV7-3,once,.,CASSLDGQLTYNEQFF,TGTGCCAGCAGCTTGGATGGACAGCTTACCTACAATGAGCAGTTCTTC
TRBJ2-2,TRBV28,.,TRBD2,CASSFSGLAGVTGELFF,TGTGCCAGCAGTTTCTCAGGACTAGCGGGAGTCACCGGGGAGCTGTTTTTT
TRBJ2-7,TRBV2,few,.,CASSGGRWGEQYF,TGTGCCAGCAGTGGGGGGCGCTGGGGCGAGCAGTACTTC
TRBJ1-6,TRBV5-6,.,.,CASSFGHFSSYNSPLHF,TGTGCCAGCAGCTTTGGGCACTTCAGCTCCTATAATTCACCCCTCCACTTT
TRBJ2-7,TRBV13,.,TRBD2,CASRPGLGPYEQYF,TGTGCCAGCAGACCGGGACTAGGTCCCTACGAGCAGTACTTC
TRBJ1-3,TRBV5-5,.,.,CASSLEAWDAGNTIYF,TGTGCCAGCAGCTTGGAGGCTTGGGACGCAGGAAACACCATATATTTT
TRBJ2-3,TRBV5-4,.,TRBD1,CASSPDRAVVDTQYF,TGTGCCAGCAGCCCCGACAGGGCGGTAGTGGATACGCAGTATTTT
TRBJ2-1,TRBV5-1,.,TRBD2,CASSLDFRGLGSGRGNEQFF,TGCGCCAGCAGCTTGGATTTTCGGGGACTCGGTAGCGGGAGGGGGAATGAGCAGTTCTTC
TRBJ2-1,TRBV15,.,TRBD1,CATSSGTGTTHNEQFF,TGTGCCACCAGCAGTGGGACAGGGACCACACACAATGAGCAGTTCTTC
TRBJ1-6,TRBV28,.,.,CASSLPRDNSPLHF,TGTGCCAGCAGTTTGCCCAGGGATAATTCACCCCTCCACTTT
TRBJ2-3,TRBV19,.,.,CASSQVSSTDTQYF,TGTGCCAGTAGTCAGGTATCAAGCACAGATACGCAGTATTTT
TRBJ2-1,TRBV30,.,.,CACATGPVSYNEQFF,TGTGCCTGCGCGACTGGGCCCGTCTCCTACAATGAGCAGTTCTTC
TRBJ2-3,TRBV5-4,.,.,CASSLERARTDTQYF,TGTGCCAGCAGCTTGGAACGGGCACGGACAGATACGCAGTATTTT
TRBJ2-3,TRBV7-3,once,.,CARITVYEAGQGTDTQYF,TGTGCCAGAATAACAGTATACGAGGCCGGGCAAGGCACAGATACGCAGTATTTT
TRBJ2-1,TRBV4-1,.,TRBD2,CASSQDRGTSGGTRYNEQFF,TGCGCCAGCAGCCAAGATCGAGGGACTAGCGGAGGGACCCGCTACAATGAGCAGTTCTTC
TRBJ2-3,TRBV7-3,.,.,CASSSPGTDTQYF,TGTGCCAGCAGTTCCCCTGGCACAGATACGCAGTATTTT
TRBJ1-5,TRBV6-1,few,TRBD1,CASSEAPGQGDQPQHF,TGTGCCAGCAGTGAAGCACCGGGACAGGGGGATCAGCCCCAGCATTTT
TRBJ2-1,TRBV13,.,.,CASSYSGASDNEQFF,TGTGCCAGCAGCTACTCAGGGGCTTCTGACAATGAGCAGTTCTTC
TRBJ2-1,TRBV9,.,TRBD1,CASSAGTATYNEQFF,TGTGCCAGCAGCGCCGGGACAGCCACCTACAATGAGCAGTTCTTC
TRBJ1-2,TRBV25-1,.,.,CASSEFEGKGYTF,TGTGCCAGCAGTGAATTTGAAGGAAAAGGCTACACCTTC
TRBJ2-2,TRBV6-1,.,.,CARRAANTGELFF,TGTGCGCGGAGGGCGGCGAACACCGGGGAGCTGTTTTTT
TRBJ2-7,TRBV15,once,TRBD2,CATRAGDSYEQYF,TGTGCCACCAGGGCGGGAGATAGCTACGAGCAGTACTTC
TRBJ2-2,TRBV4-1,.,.,CASSQVGAGVGGELFF,TGCGCCAGCAGCCAAGTCGGGGCAGGGGTCGGCGGGGAGCTGTTTTTT
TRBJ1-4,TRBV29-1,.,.,CSVELVNEKLFF,TGCAGCGTTGAATTAGTAAATGAAAAACTGTTTTTT
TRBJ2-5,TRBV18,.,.,CASSSGGTNFQETQYF,TGTGCCAGCTCATCTGGGGGCACTAACTTCCAAGAGACCCAGTACTTC
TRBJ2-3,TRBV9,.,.,CASSVGPGELTDTQYF,TGTGCCAGCAGCGTAGGTCCAGGTGAACTCACAGATACGCAGTATTTT
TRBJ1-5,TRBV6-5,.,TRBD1,CASSPRDRANQPQHF,TGTGCCAGCAGCCCCCGGGACAGGGCTAATCAGCCCCAGCATTTT
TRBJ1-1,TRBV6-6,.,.,CASAGNTEAFF,TGTGCCAGCGCGGGGAACACTGAAGCTTTCTTT
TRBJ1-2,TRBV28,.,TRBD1,CASSLGQTNYGYTF,TGTGCCAGCAGTCTGGGACAGACTAACTATGGCTACACCTTC
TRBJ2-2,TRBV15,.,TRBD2,CATSRDRTSGRNTGELFF,TGTGCCACCAGCAGAGATCGGACTAGCGGGAGGAACACCGGGGAGCTGTTTTTT
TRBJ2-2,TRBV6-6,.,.,CASSYSTGNTGELFF,TGTGCCAGCAGTTACTCGACAGGGAACACCGGGGAGCTGTTTTTT
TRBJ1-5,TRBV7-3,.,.,CAQRLKGTQPQHF,TGTGCCCAGAGGCTGAAGGGGACGCAGCCCCAGCATTTT
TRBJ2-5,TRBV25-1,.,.,CASRSGGTQYF,TGTGCCAGCAGGTCCGGAGGGACCCAGTACTTC
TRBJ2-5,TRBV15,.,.,CATRGERETQYF,TGTGCCACCAGGGGGGAGCGGGAGACCCAGTACTTC
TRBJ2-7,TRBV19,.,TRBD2,CASSRSGTSSALGYEQYF,TGTGCCAGTAGTAGATCGGGGACTAGTTCAGCCTTAGGCTACGAGCAGTACTTC
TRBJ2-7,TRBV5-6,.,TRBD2,CASSSEGLAGREQYF,TGTGCCAGCAGTTCTGAGGGACTAGCGGGACGCGAGCAGTACTTC
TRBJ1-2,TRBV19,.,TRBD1,CASSVTGTYGYTF,TGTGCCAGTAGTGTGACAGGGACCTATGGCTACACCTTC
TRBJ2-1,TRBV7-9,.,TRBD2,CASSPREASGESSYNEQFF,TGTGCCAGCAGCCCCAGGGAGGCTAGCGGTGAGAGCTCCTACAATGAGCAGTTCTTC
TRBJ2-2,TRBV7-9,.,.,CASSLGIRELFF,TGTGCCAGCAGCTTAGGTATCCGGGAGCTGTTTTTT
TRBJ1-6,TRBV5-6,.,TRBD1,CASSQPFRGYNSPLHF,TGTGCCAGCAGCCAGCCCTTCAGGGGGTATAATTCACCCCTCCACTTT
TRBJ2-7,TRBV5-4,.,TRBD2,CASSWGTSGTYEQYF,TGTGCCAGCAGCTGGGGGACTAGCGGGACCTACGAGCAGTACTTC
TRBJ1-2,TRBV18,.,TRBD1,CASSQTLGQGGYGYTF,TGTGCCAGCTCACAGACCCTGGGACAGGGGGGCTATGGCTACACCTTC
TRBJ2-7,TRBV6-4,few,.,CASREGTYEQYF,TGTGCCAGCAGGGAGGGAACCTACGAGCAGTACTTC
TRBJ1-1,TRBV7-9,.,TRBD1,CASSLTGGDDEAFF,TGTGCCAGCAGCTTAACAGGGGGTGATGATGAAGCTTTCTTT
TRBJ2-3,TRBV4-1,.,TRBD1,CASSQEGQGGDTQYF,TGCGCCAGCAGCCAAGAGGGACAGGGGGGAGATACGCAGTATTTT
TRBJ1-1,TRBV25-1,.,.,CASSEWAEPSFF,TGTGCCAGCAGTGAATGGGCGGAGCCTAGTTTCTTT
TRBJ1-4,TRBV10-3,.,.,CAISERATNEKLFF,TGTGCCATCAGTGAGCGGGCAACTAATGAAAAACTGTTTTTT
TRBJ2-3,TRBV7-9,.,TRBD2,CASSSAREDLDTQYF,TGTGCCAGCAGCTCGGCGCGGGAGGATTTAGATACGCAGTATTTT
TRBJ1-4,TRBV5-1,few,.,CASSWGTGGANEKLFF,TGCGCCAGCAGCTGGGGAACAGGAGGAGCTAATGAAAAACTGTTTTTT
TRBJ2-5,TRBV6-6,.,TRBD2,CATNSGGEETQYF,TGTGCCACCAACAGCGGGGGGGAAGAGACCCAGTACTTC